Listed here is a single T cell receptor (beta chain). The target antigen is unknown. A much more abundant neighbour one base away suggests this may be a read error. Per the germline V gene, CDR1 is ENHRY and CDR2 is SYGVKD. The CDR3 length is 13 residues. This entry belongs to a study of blood T cells in healthy people across ages. Study findings and constraints: There was no known CMV status for donors, so expanded clonotype changes were possibly confounded. Naive T cell percentage and TCR beta diversity correlated strongly. Naive and antigen-experienced cells could not be conclusively compared, given unsorted PBMCs.

Alongside a J-beta primer mix, a sample-barcoded 5' primer served in a second PCR lasting roughly 7 to 11 cycles. Using its own MiXCR run on the 5' RACE reads, TCRdb lists one record per CDR3 protein. The sample includes some 1.1 million distinct CDR3 sequences, 35% to 40% of them seen just once. This receptor was obtained from a man aged 18 to 29 in good health. J is TRBJ1-6 and V is TRBV10-3, with D possibly TRBD1 on 5 matching bases. The material sequenced was blood. The CDR3 reads CAIGETGGSPPHF. DNA for the CDR3: TGTGCCATCGGCGAAACTGGGGGTTCACCCCCCCACTTT.